The 12 T cell receptor beta chains listed next were all sequenced from one sample in a study of OX40 agonist ivuxolimab in advanced cancers. The data were produced by immunoSEQ multiplex PCR, yet TCRdb's version contains in-frame clones alone and is incomplete. This repertoire shows 87,000 or so clones, about 85% found once; its top ten account for 3.5% to 4%. The source was CD4+ or CD8+ T cells sorted from blood, collected in a trial of the OX40 agonist ivuxolimab. The source of these receptors is an adult with an advanced solid tumor such as melanoma, head and neck, liver or kidney cancer.

The chain couples TRBV5-1 to TRBJ2-3; D may be TRBD2 (6 bases). Trimming left V 2 bases short and J 2 bases short, with 12 bases between. CDR1 and CDR2 (germline): SGHRS, YFSETQ. The CDR3 has 15 residues. CDR3 nucleotides: TGCGCCAGCAGCTTCGGGAGAGGGGACACAGATACGCAGTATTTT. Residues: CASSFGRGDTDTQYF.

V and J are TRBV4-1 and TRBJ1-4, with D perhaps TRBD1 (5 bases). The V end lost 1 base, the J end lost 0 bases, and 12 bases lay between the germline ends. Germline CDR1 reads MGHRA; CDR2 reads YSYEKL. This CDR3 region has 17 residues. CDR3 in amino acids: CASSQAIPGATNEKLFF. The CDR3 DNA sequence: TGCGCCAGCAGCCAAGCCATACCGGGGGCAACTAATGAAAAACTGTTTTTT.

The rearrangement uses TRBV5-5 and TRBJ2-2; 11 bases are a match to TRBD2. The germline V gene has CDR1 SGHKS and CDR2 YYEKEE (reference sequence). This CDR3 is built from 16 residues. Germline trimming cut 4 bases from V and 4 bases from J; bases unmatched to any gene: 6. In DNA form, the CDR3 reads TGTGCCAGCAGCATACTAGCGGGGGTGAGCACCGGGGAGCTGTTTTTT. The encoded protein is CASSILAGVSTGELFF.

This clone came up a few times. This sequence joins TRBV7-9 and TRBJ2-3; D perhaps matches TRBD1 (5 bases). In germline, CDR1 is SEHNR, CDR2 FQNEAQ (reference sequence). The V gene lost 4 bases and the J gene lost 0 bases, with 11 bases spanning the gap. CDR3 length: 15 amino acids. CDR3 residues: CASSWGRTSTDTQYF. The CDR3, as DNA: TGTGCCAGCAGCTGGGGCCGAACTAGCACAGATACGCAGTATTTT.

This clone appeared a single time. The rearrangement joins TRBV5-1 to TRBJ1-2; D not certain. With 0 bases removed from V and 6 bases from J, the gap between germline ends came to 9 bases. The CDR3 has 13 residues. Looked up from germline, CDR1 is SGHRS and CDR2 is YFSETQ. In nucleotides, the CDR3 is TGCGCCAGCAGCTTGGAAGGGAGCGATGGCTACACCTTC. This codes for CASSLEGSDGYTF.

CDR3 residues: CASSLLPIPGANVLTF. CDR3 nucleotides: TGTGCCAGCAGCTTATTACCTATACCTGGGGCCAACGTCCTGACTTTC. The chain couples TRBV11-2 to TRBJ2-6; D is unclear. From germline, CDR1 is SGHAT and CDR2 FQNNGV. Trimming took off 2 bases at V and 2 bases at J, with 10 bases between the two ends. This CDR3 comprises 16 residues. Drawing the rest from reference TRBV11-2 and TRBJ2-6, the complete variable domain is EAGVAQSPRYKIIEKRQSVAFWCNPISGHATLYWYQQILGQGPKLLIQFQNNGVVDDSQLPKDRFSAERLKGVDSTLKIQPAKLEDSAVYLCASSLLPIPGANVLTFGAGSRLTVL.

V usage is TRBV6-5 and J usage is TRBJ1-2, with D hard to call. Per the germline V gene, CDR1 is MNHEY and CDR2 is SVGAGI. This CDR3 is built from 11 residues. Trimming shortened V by 4 bases and J by 4 bases, and 4 bases separated the two germline ends. CDR3 nucleotide sequence: TGTGCCAGCAGTTCGTTCTATGGCTACACCTTC. It yields the protein CASSSFYGYTF.

The V call is TRBV4-1, the J call TRBJ1-2, with 7 bases lining up with TRBD1. Germline V gene sequence: CDR1 MGHRA, CDR2 YSYEKL. This CDR3 spans 14 amino acids. Trimming took 6 bases from V and 4 from J; bases not matched to a gene: 8. CDR3 loop: CASSPQTGAYGYTF. CDR3 bases: TGCGCCAGCAGTCCACAAACAGGGGCCTATGGCTACACCTTC.

This chain links TRBV7-8 with TRBJ2-3; 9 bases match TRBD2. The CDR3 has 14 residues. The ends lost 7 bases at V and 5 bases at J; junction bases unmatched: 7. Germline V gene sequence: CDR1 SGHVS, CDR2 FQNEAQ. The CDR3 region is CASTAGTSRDTQYF. The CDR3 coding sequence is TGTGCCAGCACCGCCGGGACTAGCCGAGATACGCAGTATTTT.

This chain joins TRBV2 and TRBJ2-3; 10 bases line up with TRBD2. The germline V gene encodes CDR1 SNHLY and CDR2 FYNNEI. Trimming cost V 8 bases and J 1 base; bases outside gene matches: 6. CDR3 length: 15 amino acids. The CDR3 here is CASGPGTSGTDTQYF. The CDR3 nucleotides are TGTGCCAGCGGTCCCGGGACTAGCGGCACAGATACGCAGTATTTT.

The chain recombines TRBV2 with TRBJ2-3; D possibly corresponds to TRBD1 (6 bases). In germline, CDR1 is SNHLY, CDR2 FYNNEI. The CDR3 extends over 14 amino acids. V was cut by 2 bases and J by 5 bases, with 11 bases left in between. CDR3 in DNA: TGTGCCAGCAGTGAACAGGGGTATGAAGATACGCAGTATTTT. Translated: CASSEQGYEDTQYF.

This sequence joins TRBV11-3 and TRBJ2-2; TRBD2 matches at 8 bases. The CDR3 spans 14 residues. The V segment lost 4 bases and the J segment 4 bases; nucleotides outside the gene matches: 2. Germline CDR1 reads SGHNT; CDR2 reads YENEEA. The CDR3 here is CASSSSGGTGELFF. The CDR3 nucleotides are TGTGCCAGCAGCTCAAGCGGGGGCACCGGGGAGCTGTTTTTT.